These 27 T cell receptor beta chains were all obtained from the same sample, sequenced in a study of blood T cell repertoires in COVID-19. Generated by immunoSEQ multiplex PCR, the TCRdb table keeps only in-frame clones and is missing some. This table has over 200,000 clones, roughly nine tenths appearing once. Sequencing was performed on peripheral blood. The origin of the receptors is a man in his fifties or sixties with COVID-19, enrolled during active disease.

This chain connects TRBV30 to TRBJ1-6; D not resolved. The CDR3 spans 16 residues. CDR1 is GTSNPN, CDR2 SVGIG, per germline (reference sequence). Trimming left V 5 bases short and J 0 bases short, with 14 bases between. The CDR3 region is CAWDDTMSSYNSPLHF. The CDR3 DNA reads TGTGCCTGGGACGACACCATGAGCTCCTATAATTCACCCCTCCACTTT.

CDR3 sequence (DNA): TGTGCCAGTAGTGCCCTCCAGAGGGCTAGCGGATACAATGAGCAGTTCTTC. Its translation: CASSALQRASGYNEQFF. This chain joins TRBV19 and TRBJ2-1; TRBD2 agrees at 7 bases. CDR3 length: 17 amino acids. J lost 4 bases, V lost 5 bases, and 14 bases had no gene match. Germline V gene lookup returns CDR1 LNHDA and CDR2 SQIVND (reference sequence).

The chain uses TRBV18 and TRBJ2-7; 16 bases agree with TRBD2. CDR3 length equals 14 residues. V lost 6 bases, J lost 9 bases, and 5 bases stayed unmatched. From germline, CDR1 is KGHSH and CDR2 LQKENI. In DNA form, the CDR3 reads TGTGCCAGCTCTTCCGGGACTAGCGGGAGGGTGCAGTACTTC. Translating gives CASSSGTSGRVQYF. The full variable domain, in which reference TRBV18 and TRBJ2-7 provide the parts outside the CDR3, is NAGVMQNPRHLVRRRGQEARLRCSPMKGHSHVYWYRQLPEEGLKFMVYLQKENIIDESGMPKERFSAEFPKEGPSILRIQQVVRGDSAAYFCASSSGTSGRVQYFGPGTRLTVT.

In nucleotides, the CDR3 is TGTGCCAGCAGCTTAAAGACAGGGAATAATGAAAAACTGTTTTTT. Its protein product is CASSLKTGNNEKLFF. The chain is built from TRBV7-8 and TRBJ1-4; the match to TRBD1 covers 7 bases. CDR1 and CDR2 from the germline V gene are SGHVS and FQNEAQ. This CDR3 has 15 amino acids. The J segment lost 4 bases and the V segment lost 2 bases, leaving 4 bases of the junction unmatched.

This chain joins TRBV7-8 and TRBJ1-1; unclear D gene. V dropped 5 bases and J dropped 0 bases, with 7 bases sitting between them. Germline V gene data show CDR1 as SGHVS and CDR2 as FQNEAQ. There are 13 residues in the CDR3. CDR3 loop: CASSAHMNTEAFF. For the CDR3, the DNA is TGTGCCAGCAGCGCACATATGAACACTGAAGCTTTCTTT.

CDR3 sequence (DNA): TGTGCCAGCAGCCGGGTATCATCTAACTATGGCTACACCTTC. Translated, it gives CASSRVSSNYGYTF. V and J are TRBV6-5 and TRBJ1-2; D not certain. Germline loops: CDR1 MNHEY, CDR2 SVGAGI. This CDR3 comprises 14 residues. Trimming took off 6 bases at V and 0 bases at J, with 11 bases between the two ends.

The chain recombines TRBV19 with TRBJ2-7, with D hard to call. Germline values: CDR1 LNHDA, CDR2 SQIVND (reference sequence). Between the trimmed V and J ends, which lost 5 bases and 2 bases, there was a span of 16 bases. The CDR3 is 15 amino acids. Written as DNA, the CDR3 is TGTGCCAGTAGTCTCGAGTGGGCACGGACCTACGAGCAGTACTTC. Its translation: CASSLEWARTYEQYF.

J is TRBJ1-1 and V is TRBV27, with D possibly matching TRBD1 (5 bases). CDR1 and CDR2 from the germline V gene are MNHEY and SMNVEV (reference sequence). Trimming cost V 3 bases and J 10 bases, with 12 bases left between them. The CDR3 length is 12 residues. The CDR3 DNA reads as TGTGCCAGCAGTTTTAGGGGTCAGGCAGCTTTCTTT. This codes for CASSFRGQAAFF.

J is TRBJ2-7 and V is TRBV5-6; possible D gene TRBD1, 6 bases. Per the germline V gene, CDR1 is SGHDT and CDR2 is YYEEEE. The CDR3 is 13 residues long. Between the trimmed V and J ends, which lost 0 bases and 7 bases, there was a span of 11 bases. This chain's CDR3 is CASSLGQGLEQYF. The CDR3 coding sequence is TGTGCCAGCAGCTTGGGTCAGGGGTTAGAGCAGTACTTC.

For the CDR3, the DNA is TGTGCCAGCAGCCAGAGGACAGCCGTGAACACTGAAGCTTTCTTT. Its translation is CASSQRTAVNTEAFF. The gene calls are TRBV3-1 (or the pseudogene TRBV3-2) and TRBJ1-1; perhaps TRBD1 as D (6 bases). Germline V CDR1 and CDR2: LGHDT, YNNKEL (reference sequence). The CDR3 has 15 amino acids. With 3 bases removed from V and 0 bases from J, the gap between germline ends came to 11 bases.

This chain links TRBV5-6 with TRBJ2-3; TRBD2 matches 9 bases. The V and J ends lost 0 bases and 6 bases, in that order; junction bases with no gene match: 2. The germline V gene encodes CDR1 SGHDT and CDR2 YYEEEE. The CDR3 has 14 residues. CDR3 in amino acids: CASSLGSGRDTQYF. In nucleotides, the CDR3 is TGTGCCAGCAGCTTGGGGAGCGGGAGGGATACGCAGTATTTT.

The chain employs TRBV7-8 and TRBJ1-1; unclear D gene. The CDR3 has 13 amino acids. Germline values: CDR1 SGHVS, CDR2 FQNEAQ. The ends were cut back, 0 bases at V and 4 bases at J, with 6 bases in the middle. The CDR3 DNA reads as TGTGCCAGCAGCTTAGCCACGGGCACTGAAGCTTTCTTT. It specifies CASSLATGTEAFF.

V gene TRBV5-1 combines with J gene TRBJ1-2; D call uncertain. This CDR3 is built from 14 residues. Germline CDR1 SGHRS, CDR2 YFSETQ. The V and J ends lost 3 bases and 5 bases respectively, with 14 bases between them. CDR3 region: CASSYGRGSYGYTF. The CDR3 coding sequence is TGCGCCAGCAGCTACGGGAGAGGGTCATATGGCTACACCTTC.

The DNA for the CDR3 is TGTGCCAGCAGTTCTACCCGGGACAGGGGGCGCGGCACAGATACGCAGTATTTT. Its translation: CASSSTRDRGRGTDTQYF. The rearrangement uses TRBV28 and TRBJ2-3; 12 bases line up with TRBD1. With 4 bases clipped from V and 1 base from J, the junction kept 9 bases outside the gene matches. Germline assignment: CDR1 MDHEN and CDR2 SYDVKM. The CDR3 spans 18 residues.

The V and J genes are TRBV24-1 and TRBJ2-2, with TRBD1 matching over 9 bases. Germline loops: CDR1 KGHDR, CDR2 SFDVKD. The ends lost 5 bases at V and 2 bases at J; junction bases unmatched: 2. CDR3 length: 15 residues. DNA for the CDR3: TGTGCCACCAGTGGGACAGGGGTAAACACCGGGGAGCTGTTTTTT. Its translation is CATSGTGVNTGELFF.

CDR3 sequence: CATSSLTQGYEQYF. The DNA for the CDR3 is TGTGCCACCAGCAGTTTGACTCAGGGGTACGAGCAGTACTTC. V gene TRBV15 combines with J gene TRBJ2-7, with a possible D match to TRBD1 (6 bases). The germline V gene encodes CDR1 LNHNV and CDR2 YYDKDF (reference sequence). V was shortened by 3 bases and J by 4 bases, with 13 bases between the two germline ends. CDR3 length equals 14 residues.

CDR3 region: CASSLLGGSYEQYF. The CDR3 DNA is TGTGCCAGCAGTTTATTAGGCGGCTCCTACGAGCAGTACTTC. The chain has TRBV27 and TRBJ2-7; no firm D call. CDR3 length: 14 residues. Between the trimmed V and J ends, which lost 1 base and 0 bases, there was a span of 7 bases. In germline, CDR1 is MNHEY, CDR2 SMNVEV (reference sequence).

The chain recombines TRBV10-3 with TRBJ2-7; 11 bases map to TRBD2. Per germline, CDR1 ENHRY and CDR2 SYGVKD. This CDR3 contains 14 residues. The V gene end was trimmed by 6 bases and the J gene end by 1 base; junction bases not matched to a gene: 2. The CDR3, as DNA: TGTGCCATCAGCACTAGCGGGGGATCCTACGAGCAGTACTTC. Encoded protein: CAISTSGGSYEQYF.

A few counts support this clone. The chain is built from TRBV4-2 and TRBJ2-2; no definite D call. This CDR3 contains 15 residues. Trimming left V 1 base short and J 2 bases short, with 8 bases between. Germline V gene lookup returns CDR1 LGHNA and CDR2 YNFKEQ. CDR3 in amino acids: CASSQAGANTGELFF. The CDR3 DNA reads as TGTGCCAGCAGCCAAGCTGGAGCTAACACCGGGGAGCTGTTTTTT.

The rearrangement joins TRBV2 to TRBJ1-3; TRBD1 matches 9 bases. This CDR3 is 14 amino acids long. CDR1 is SNHLY and CDR2 is FYNNEI in the germline V gene. With V trimmed by 8 bases and J by 4 bases, 6 bases remained unmatched. In DNA form, the CDR3 reads TGTGCCAGCTCGTACAGGGGGCCCGGAAACACCATATATTTT. The encoded protein is CASSYRGPGNTIYF.

The chain couples TRBV6-4 to TRBJ1-1; D is unclear. The V and J ends lost 5 bases and 4 bases respectively, with 8 bases between them. CDR1 and CDR2 (germline): MRHNA, SNTAGT. This CDR3 is 12 amino acids long. The CDR3 reads CASSRFSTEAFF. CDR3 nucleotide sequence: TGTGCCAGCAGTCGATTCAGCACTGAAGCTTTCTTT.

The chain carries TRBV6-5 and TRBJ1-6, with D hard to call. Germline CDR1 is MNHEY and CDR2 is SVGAGI. The CDR3 contains 14 residues. V shed 6 bases and J shed 0 bases, with 6 bases lying between them. The CDR3 spells CASSSSSYNSPLHF. CDR3 bases: TGTGCCAGCAGCTCCAGCTCCTATAATTCACCCCTCCACTTT.

This sequence joins TRBV13 and TRBJ2-7; no clear D. CDR1 is PRHDT and CDR2 is FYEKMQ in the germline V gene (reference sequence). The V gene lost 0 bases and the J gene lost 0 bases, with 18 bases spanning the gap. The CDR3 is made up of 18 amino acids. CDR3 nucleotides: TGTGCCAGCAGCTTAGGGGGCCCACACCGAATCCTCTCCTACGAGCAGTACTTC. It encodes CASSLGGPHRILSYEQYF.

This clone appeared once. The rearrangement uses TRBV3-1 (or the pseudogene TRBV3-2) and TRBJ1-1; 7 bases are a match to TRBD1. Looked up from germline, CDR1 is LGHDT and CDR2 is YNNKEL (reference sequence). The trim removed 2 bases at V and 7 bases at J, leaving 7 bases unmatched. This CDR3 is built from 14 residues. DNA of the CDR3: TGTGCCAGCAGCCAAACTAACAGGGGCCTTGAAGCTTTCTTT. The encoded protein is CASSQTNRGLEAFF.

This chain joins TRBV3-1 (or the pseudogene TRBV3-2) and TRBJ1-1; 9 bases fit TRBD1. CDR1 LGHDT and CDR2 YNNKEL come from the germline V gene (reference sequence). CDR3 length equals 15 residues. Trimming at V came to 2 bases and at J to 5 bases, leaving 6 bases not matched to a gene. The DNA for the CDR3 is TGTGCCAGCAGCCAAACAACCGGGACAGGGACTGAAGCTTTCTTT. Translating it yields CASSQTTGTGTEAFF.

The chain uses TRBV10-3 and TRBJ1-5; D perhaps matches TRBD1 (5 bases). The CDR3 length is 12 residues. Germline V gives CDR1 ENHRY, CDR2 SYGVKD. V was trimmed by 5 bases and J by 8 bases, leaving 10 bases between them. The CDR3 sequence: CAISRGGEPQHF. The CDR3 nucleotides read TGTGCCATCAGTCGTGGAGGGGAGCCCCAGCATTTT.

This chain connects TRBV6-5 to TRBJ1-1; D unclear. CDR1 MNHEY and CDR2 SVGAGI come from the germline V gene. There are 13 residues in the CDR3. The V end lost 2 bases, the J end lost 5 bases, and 9 bases lay between the germline ends. CDR3 nucleotide sequence: TGTGCCAGCAGTTACCGGGAGAGGACTGAAGCTTTCTTT. This codes for CASSYRERTEAFF.